Listed below are T cell receptor beta chains from one sample, sequenced in a study of CD8+ T cells in alopecia areata. TCRdb's table, derived via immunoSEQ multiplex PCR, lists solely in-frame clones and lacks some. This repertoire shows 140,000 or so clones, 40% to 55% found once; its top ten account for roughly 0.99%. Material: CD4+ T cells sorted from blood, obtained at week 0. The receptor source for this set is a human donor with alopecia areata. CDR3s include the opening cysteine and the closing phenylalanine or tryptophan. The D gene is left open where the match is weak. Clone size is shown for a subset of rows, as once, few, many or a class of expanded clone.

d_gene: .; abundance: .; v_gene: TRBV7-2; j_gene: TRBJ1-5; CDR3aa: CASSLGNNQPQHF; CDR3nt: TGTGCCAGCAGCTTAGGAAACAATCAGCCCCAGCATTTT
d_gene: .; abundance: .; v_gene: TRBV4-1; j_gene: TRBJ2-1; CDR3aa: CASSFVGEQFF; CDR3nt: TGCGCCAGCAGCTTCGTAGGTGAGCAGTTCTTC
d_gene: TRBD2; abundance: .; v_gene: TRBV30; j_gene: TRBJ2-1; CDR3aa: CAWSQRRTSGPPGNEQFF; CDR3nt: TGTGCCTGGAGTCAGCGAAGGACTAGCGGGCCCCCGGGCAATGAGCAGTTCTTC
d_gene: .; abundance: .; v_gene: TRBV4-3; j_gene: TRBJ2-2; CDR3aa: CASSQGQLNTGELFF; CDR3nt: TGCGCCAGCAGCCAAGGACAGCTGAACACCGGGGAGCTGTTTTTT
d_gene: TRBD2; abundance: .; v_gene: TRBV29-1; j_gene: TRBJ2-3; CDR3aa: CSERTSGVPADTQYF; CDR3nt: TGCAGCGAAAGGACTAGCGGGGTTCCGGCAGATACGCAGTATTTT
d_gene: .; abundance: .; v_gene: TRBV29-1; j_gene: TRBJ2-3; CDR3aa: CSVEDPGTDTQYF; CDR3nt: TGCAGCGTTGAAGACCCAGGGACAGATACGCAGTATTTT
d_gene: .; abundance: few; v_gene: TRBV11-2; j_gene: TRBJ2-7; CDR3aa: CASSLNWGNEQYF; CDR3nt: TGTGCCAGCAGCTTAAACTGGGGAAACGAGCAGTACTTC
d_gene: .; abundance: few; v_gene: TRBV29-1; j_gene: TRBJ2-5; CDR3aa: CSASPGAETQYF; CDR3nt: TGCAGCGCCAGCCCGGGCGCAGAGACCCAGTACTTC
d_gene: TRBD2; abundance: .; v_gene: TRBV7-7; j_gene: TRBJ2-1; CDR3aa: CASSLLPSTSVDNEQFF; CDR3nt: TGTGCCAGCAGTTTACTACCTTCGACTAGCGTAGACAATGAGCAGTTCTTC
d_gene: .; abundance: .; v_gene: TRBV28; j_gene: TRBJ1-5; CDR3aa: CASNGAVGFSNQPQHF; CDR3nt: TGTGCCAGCAATGGCGCAGTAGGCTTCTCTAATCAGCCCCAGCATTTT
d_gene: .; abundance: few; v_gene: TRBV6-5; j_gene: TRBJ2-7; CDR3aa: CASSSLALPEQYF; CDR3nt: TGTGCCAGCAGTTCCCTGGCCTTACCCGAGCAGTACTTC
d_gene: TRBD1; abundance: .; v_gene: TRBV5-6; j_gene: TRBJ2-7; CDR3aa: CASSDTGGLGSYEQYF; CDR3nt: TGTGCCAGCAGCGACACAGGGGGCCTTGGCTCCTACGAGCAGTACTTC
d_gene: .; abundance: .; v_gene: TRBV5-1; j_gene: TRBJ2-6; CDR3aa: CASSLGSAGANVLTF; CDR3nt: TGCGCCAGCAGCTTGGGTAGCGCTGGGGCCAACGTCCTGACTTTC
d_gene: .; abundance: .; v_gene: TRBV30; j_gene: TRBJ1-1; CDR3aa: CAWTRDRNTEAFF; CDR3nt: TGTGCCTGGACCCGGGACCGTAACACTGAAGCTTTCTTT
d_gene: TRBD1; abundance: .; v_gene: TRBV4-1; j_gene: TRBJ1-2; CDR3aa: CASSSRTGSSYGYTF; CDR3nt: TGCGCCAGCAGCTCCCGGACAGGGTCGAGCTATGGCTACACCTTC
d_gene: .; abundance: once; v_gene: TRBV30; j_gene: TRBJ2-5; CDR3aa: CAWKAIGAETQYF; CDR3nt: TGTGCCTGGAAGGCGATAGGGGCAGAGACCCAGTACTTC
d_gene: .; abundance: .; v_gene: TRBV29-1; j_gene: TRBJ1-1; CDR3aa: CSGEDSGKPGVGTEAFF; CDR3nt: TGCAGCGGAGAAGACTCAGGGAAACCGGGGGTGGGCACTGAAGCTTTCTTT
d_gene: TRBD1; abundance: .; v_gene: TRBV29-1; j_gene: TRBJ1-2; CDR3aa: CSVEGGQGFGGYTF; CDR3nt: TGCAGCGTTGAAGGGGGACAGGGATTCGGAGGCTACACCTTC
d_gene: TRBD2; abundance: .; v_gene: TRBV30; j_gene: TRBJ2-5; CDR3aa: CAWTPGGETQYF; CDR3nt: TGTGCCTGGACCCCGGGAGGGGAGACCCAGTACTTC
d_gene: .; abundance: .; v_gene: TRBV30; j_gene: TRBJ2-3; CDR3aa: CAWSKDRNTDTQYF; CDR3nt: TGTGCCTGGAGCAAGGATAGAAACACAGATACGCAGTATTTT